This TCR beta chain was recorded in a study of blood T cell repertoires in COVID-19. V lost 4 bases to trimming and J lost 4 bases, with 16 bases between them. The germline V gene has CDR1 SGHTA and CDR2 FQGNSA. The CDR3 runs to 15 residues. Produced via immunoSEQ multiplex PCR; TCRdb's table is partial and in-frame only. The data contain under 200,000 clones, roughly 83% of them singletons. Sample: peripheral blood. This clonotype was obtained from a woman aged 40 to 50 with COVID-19, enrolled during active disease. This chain joins TRBV7-2 and TRBJ1-1, with a tentative D call TRBD1 (5 bases). The CDR3: CASSSHGTGGTEAFF. As DNA, the CDR3 is TGTGCCAGCAGCTCTCATGGGACTGGGGGCACTGAAGCTTTCTTT.